These 16 T cell receptor beta chains were all obtained from the same sample, sequenced in a study of T-cell memory formation after mild COVID-19. Each CDR3 protein is one row after TCRdb ran MiXCR on the 5' RACE reads. The data contain 200,000 to 250,000 distinct CDR3 sequences, 7.5% to 10% of them seen just once; the ten biggest clones take up around 3.3%. The sample comprised PBMCs or a T cell subset sorted from them (not recorded which). All receptors come from a young man who had mild COVID-19 (a few samples of this study predate the infection). Cell type and time point are not known.

In this sample, this clonotype turned up many times. The rearrangement links TRBV12-3 or TRBV12-4 to TRBJ1-5; D is undetermined. Trimming pared 0 bases from V and 4 bases from J, leaving 7 bases between. The CDR3 covers 14 residues. This CDR3 reads CASSLALRNQPQHF. CDR3 nucleotide sequence: TGTGCCAGCAGTTTAGCCCTCAGGAATCAGCCCCAGCATTTT.

This clonotype was detected a few times. V gene TRBV11-1 combines with J gene TRBJ2-2; 12 bases agree with TRBD2. There are 15 residues in the CDR3. The V segment lost 6 bases and the J segment 5 bases; nucleotides outside the gene matches: 4. The V gene's germline CDR1 is SGHAT and CDR2 FQDESV (reference sequence). The CDR3 nucleotides are TGTGCCAGCAGGTGGACTAGCGGGGAGACCGGGGAGCTGTTTTTT. Its protein product is CASRWTSGETGELFF.

The chain employs TRBV5-1 and TRBJ1-5; a weak D match, TRBD1 (5 bases). V was shortened by 7 bases and J by 6 bases, with 17 bases between the two germline ends. CDR3 size: 14 residues. CDR1 is SGHRS and CDR2 is YFSETQ in the germline V gene. The CDR3 protein is CASARGEGTQPQHF. Here the CDR3 DNA reads TGCGCCAGCGCGAGGGGTGAGGGCACTCAGCCCCAGCATTTT.

The chain recombines TRBV20-1 with TRBJ2-7; weak D call: TRBD1 (5 bases). Trimming took 4 bases from V and 0 from J, leaving 13 bases between them. Germline CDR1 and CDR2: DFQATT and SNEGSKA (reference sequence). The CDR3 contains 14 residues. For the CDR3, the DNA is TGCAGTGCTACCGCCCAGGGCACCTCCTACGAGCAGTACTTC. Its translation: CSATAQGTSYEQYF.

This clonotype appeared many times. The chain employs TRBV5-5 and TRBJ2-1; maybe TRBD1 (5 bases). Trimming took off 4 bases at V and 4 bases at J, with 15 bases between the two ends. CDR3 size: 15 residues. Germline CDR1 is SGHKS and CDR2 is YYEKEE (reference sequence). This chain's CDR3 is CASSGQGATYNEQFF. Here the CDR3 DNA reads TGTGCCAGCAGCGGACAAGGGGCTACTTACAATGAGCAGTTCTTC.

The chain links TRBV3-1 to TRBJ1-2; the D is unclear. This CDR3 comprises 14 residues. V lost 0 bases, J lost 8 bases, and 13 bases lay in between. Germline CDR1 LGHDT, CDR2 YNNKEL (reference sequence). CDR3 nucleotide sequence: TGTGCCAGCAGCCAAGATTCGAGGGCGCGGGGCTACACCTTC. Translating gives CASSQDSRARGYTF.

The table lists this clonotype with a few counts. The genes are TRBV7-9 and TRBJ1-4; tentatively, D is TRBD1 (5 bases). CDR1 and CDR2 (germline): SEHNR, FQNEAQ (reference sequence). CDR3 length: 15 residues. V lost 4 bases, J lost 3 bases, and 12 bases lay in between. CDR3 DNA sequence: TGTGCCAGCAGCTGGTATGCGGGACCTAATGAAAAACTGTTTTTT. Amino acid sequence: CASSWYAGPNEKLFF. Full variable domain (remainder filled in from reference TRBV7-9 and TRBJ1-4): DTGVSQNPRHKITKRGQNVTFRCDPISEHNRLYWYRQTLGQGPEFLTYFQNEAQLEKSRLLSDRFSAERPKGSFSTLEIQRTEQGDSAMYLCASSWYAGPNEKLFFGSGTQLSVL.

This clonotype was seen a handful of times. The V and J genes are TRBV6-6 and TRBJ1-2, with D unresolved. CDR1 and CDR2 from the germline V gene are MNHNY and SVGAGI (reference sequence). V was trimmed by 4 bases and J by 2 bases, leaving 8 bases between them. CDR3 length: 13 residues. CDR3 in amino acids: CASSLQLNYGYTF. Here the CDR3 DNA reads TGTGCCAGCAGTTTACAGCTGAACTATGGCTACACCTTC.

This chain joins TRBV6-5 and TRBJ2-5; maybe TRBD1 (5 bases). The V and J ends lost 5 bases and 2 bases respectively, with 12 bases between them. CDR1 and CDR2 (germline): MNHEY, SVGAGI. The CDR3 is 14 amino acids. Written as DNA, the CDR3 is TGTGCCAGCAGTCCCGACTGGACACAAGAGACCCAGTACTTC. It specifies CASSPDWTQETQYF.

The chain recombines TRBV7-3 with TRBJ1-1; a weak D match, TRBD1 (5 bases). V lost 6 bases to trimming and J lost 2 bases, with 13 bases between them. There are 14 residues in the CDR3. Looked up from germline, CDR1 is SGHTA and CDR2 is FQGTGA. For the CDR3, the DNA is TGTGCCAGCAGGCCAGTGGGGGACAACACTGAAGCTTTCTTT. It specifies CASRPVGDNTEAFF.

This clonotype came up many times. This chain joins TRBV7-3 and TRBJ1-6, with D maybe TRBD1 (6 bases). V gave up 8 bases and J gave up 9 bases, with 14 bases separating them. Germline V gene sequence: CDR1 SGHTA, CDR2 FQGTGA. CDR3 length equals 13 residues. The CDR3 coding sequence is TGTGCCAGCCCCGACAGGAGATGTTCACCCCTCCACTTT. Translating it yields CASPDRRCSPLHF.

At least ten counts were recorded for this clonotype. V gene TRBV29-1 combines with J gene TRBJ1-1; D is unclear. Germline V lookup: CDR1 SQVTM, CDR2 ANQGSEA. The CDR3 sequence is 12 residues long. Between the trimmed V and J ends, which lost 5 bases and 10 bases, there was a span of 17 bases. CDR3 DNA sequence: TGCAGCGTTAACGGGGAGGGAGCGTTAGCTTTCTTT. As protein: CSVNGEGALAFF.

This clonotype was counted a few times. The J gene is TRBJ2-2, the V gene TRBV11-2, with 13 bases aligning to TRBD2. V lost 3 bases to trimming and J lost 1 base; unmatched junction nucleotides: 11. Looked up from germline, CDR1 is SGHAT and CDR2 is FQNNGV. This CDR3 comprises 20 residues. The CDR3 DNA reads as TGTGCCAGCAGCTTTCGGACTAGCGGGGGCGACGCATTGAACACCGGGGAGCTGTTTTTT. Its translation: CASSFRTSGGDALNTGELFF. The variable domain in full, completed from reference TRBV11-2 and TRBJ2-2, reads EAGVAQSPRYKIIEKRQSVAFWCNPISGHATLYWYQQILGQGPKLLIQFQNNGVVDDSQLPKDRFSAERLKGVDSTLKIQPAKLEDSAVYLCASSFRTSGGDALNTGELFFGEGSRLTVL.

The sample holds a few counts of this clonotype. V is TRBV4-3 and J is TRBJ2-1, with a weak D call TRBD1 (5 bases). The CDR3 sequence is 16 residues long. V gave up 1 base and J gave up 4 bases, with 14 bases separating them. Per the germline V gene, CDR1 is LGHNA and CDR2 is YSLEER. CDR3 loop: CASSQVTGTLYNEQFF. The CDR3 DNA sequence: TGCGCCAGCAGCCAAGTTACAGGCACTCTATACAATGAGCAGTTCTTC.

This clonotype is a singleton in its sample. The chain employs TRBV2 and TRBJ1-1; no reliable D call. From germline, CDR1 is SNHLY and CDR2 FYNNEI. With 8 bases removed from V and 1 base from J, the gap between germline ends came to 8 bases. The CDR3 length is 12 residues. CDR3 nucleotides: TGTGCCAGCTGGGCAGGGAACACTGAAGCTTTCTTT. It codes for CASWAGNTEAFF.

The gene calls are TRBV27 and TRBJ2-4; the D is unclear. V dropped 0 bases and J dropped 2 bases, with 11 bases sitting between them. Germline V CDR1 and CDR2: MNHEY, SMNVEV (reference sequence). The CDR3 has 16 residues. CDR3 coding DNA: TGTGCCAGCAGTTTATCTTTTGGGTTGACCAAAAACATTCAGTACTTC. Its protein product is CASSLSFGLTKNIQYF.